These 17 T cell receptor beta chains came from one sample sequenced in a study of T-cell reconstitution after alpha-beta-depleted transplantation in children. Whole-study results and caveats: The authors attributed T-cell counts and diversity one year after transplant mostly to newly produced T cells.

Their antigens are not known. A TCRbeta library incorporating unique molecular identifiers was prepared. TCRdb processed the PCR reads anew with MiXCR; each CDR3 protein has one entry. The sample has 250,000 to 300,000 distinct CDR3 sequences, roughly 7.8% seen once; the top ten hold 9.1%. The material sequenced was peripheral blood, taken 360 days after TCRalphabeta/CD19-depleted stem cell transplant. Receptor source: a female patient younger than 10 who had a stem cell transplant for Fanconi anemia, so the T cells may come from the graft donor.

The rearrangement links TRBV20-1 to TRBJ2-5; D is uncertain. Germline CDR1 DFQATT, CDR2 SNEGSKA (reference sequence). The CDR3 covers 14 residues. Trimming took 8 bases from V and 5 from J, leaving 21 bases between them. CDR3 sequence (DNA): TGCAGTACCATTGATCCCGGCTACTGGGAGACCCAGTACTTC. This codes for CSTIDPGYWETQYF.

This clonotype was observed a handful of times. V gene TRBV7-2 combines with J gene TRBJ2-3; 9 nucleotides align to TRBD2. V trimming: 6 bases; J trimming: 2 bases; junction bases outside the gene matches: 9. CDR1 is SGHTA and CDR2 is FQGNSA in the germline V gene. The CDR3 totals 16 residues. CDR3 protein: CASRPWVAGVTDTQYF. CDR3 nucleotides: TGTGCCAGCAGGCCTTGGGTAGCGGGGGTCACAGATACGCAGTATTTT.

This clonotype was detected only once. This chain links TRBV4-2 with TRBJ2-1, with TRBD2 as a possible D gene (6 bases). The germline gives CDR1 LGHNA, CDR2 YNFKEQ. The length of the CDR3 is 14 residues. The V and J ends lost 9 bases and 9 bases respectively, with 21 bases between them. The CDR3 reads CARGPGLVWVEQFF. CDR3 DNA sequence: TGTGCCAGGGGCCCGGGACTCGTGTGGGTTGAGCAGTTCTTC.

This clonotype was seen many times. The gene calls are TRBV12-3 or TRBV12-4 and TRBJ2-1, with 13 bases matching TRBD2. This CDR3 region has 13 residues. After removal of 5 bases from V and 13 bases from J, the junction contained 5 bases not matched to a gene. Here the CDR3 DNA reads TGTGCCAGCAGTCGTAGACTAGCGGGGGGCCAGTTCTTC. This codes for CASSRRLAGGQFF.

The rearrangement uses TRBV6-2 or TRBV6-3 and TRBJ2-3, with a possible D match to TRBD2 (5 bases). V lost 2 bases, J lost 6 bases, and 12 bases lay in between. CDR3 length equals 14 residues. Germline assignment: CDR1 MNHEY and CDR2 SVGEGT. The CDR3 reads CASSYGLPPDTQYF. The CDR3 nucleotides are TGTGCCAGCAGTTACGGACTCCCTCCGGATACGCAGTATTTT.

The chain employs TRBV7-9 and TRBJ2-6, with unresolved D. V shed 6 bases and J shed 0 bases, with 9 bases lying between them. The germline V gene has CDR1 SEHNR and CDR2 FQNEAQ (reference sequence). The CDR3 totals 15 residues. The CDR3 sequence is CASSTEISGANVLTF. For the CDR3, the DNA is TGTGCCAGCAGTACAGAAATCTCTGGGGCCAACGTCCTGACTTTC.

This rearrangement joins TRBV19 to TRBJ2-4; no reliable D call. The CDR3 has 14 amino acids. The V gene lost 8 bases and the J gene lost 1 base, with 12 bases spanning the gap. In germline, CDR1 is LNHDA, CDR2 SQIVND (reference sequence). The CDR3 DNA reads TGTGCCAGTGGTTTTTACGAGGCCAAAAACATTCAGTACTTC. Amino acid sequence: CASGFYEAKNIQYF.

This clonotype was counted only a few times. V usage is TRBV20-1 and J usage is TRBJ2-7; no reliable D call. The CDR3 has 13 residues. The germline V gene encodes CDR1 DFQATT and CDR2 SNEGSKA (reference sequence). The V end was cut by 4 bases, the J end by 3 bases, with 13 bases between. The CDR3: CSAIVAGRYEQYF. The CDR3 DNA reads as TGCAGTGCTATTGTAGCCGGACGCTACGAGCAGTACTTC.

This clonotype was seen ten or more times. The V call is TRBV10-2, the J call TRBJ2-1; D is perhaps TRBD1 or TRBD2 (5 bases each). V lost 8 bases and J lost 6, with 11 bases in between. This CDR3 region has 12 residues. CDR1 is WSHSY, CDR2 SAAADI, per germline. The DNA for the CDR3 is TGCGCCAGCCTAATTGGGGGCAATGAGCAGTTCTTC. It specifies CASLIGGNEQFF.

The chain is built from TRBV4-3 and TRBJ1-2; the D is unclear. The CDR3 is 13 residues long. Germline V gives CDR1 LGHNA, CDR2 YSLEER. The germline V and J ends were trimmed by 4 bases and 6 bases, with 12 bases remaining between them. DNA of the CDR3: TGCGCCAGCAGCCCCGACTGGGATGATGGCTACACCTTC. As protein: CASSPDWDDGYTF.

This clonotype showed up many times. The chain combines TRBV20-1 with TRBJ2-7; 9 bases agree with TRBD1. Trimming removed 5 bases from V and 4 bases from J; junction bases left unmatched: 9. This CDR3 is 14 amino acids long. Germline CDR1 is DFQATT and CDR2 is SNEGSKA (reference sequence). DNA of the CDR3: TGCAGTGCTGTGGAAGACAGGGGGGAGTACGAGCAGTACTTC. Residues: CSAVEDRGEYEQYF.

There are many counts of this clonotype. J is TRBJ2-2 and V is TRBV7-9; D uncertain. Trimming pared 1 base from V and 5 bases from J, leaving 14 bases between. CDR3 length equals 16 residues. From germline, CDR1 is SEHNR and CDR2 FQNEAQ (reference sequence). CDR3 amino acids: CASSLDVPTFTGELFF. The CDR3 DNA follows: TGTGCCAGCAGCTTAGACGTCCCCACTTTTACCGGGGAGCTGTTTTTT. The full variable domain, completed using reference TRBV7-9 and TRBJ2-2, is DTGVSQNPRHKITKRGQNVTFRCDPISEHNRLYWYRQTLGQGPEFLTYFQNEAQLEKSRLLSDRFSAERPKGSFSTLEIQRTEQGDSAMYLCASSLDVPTFTGELFFGEGSRLTVL.

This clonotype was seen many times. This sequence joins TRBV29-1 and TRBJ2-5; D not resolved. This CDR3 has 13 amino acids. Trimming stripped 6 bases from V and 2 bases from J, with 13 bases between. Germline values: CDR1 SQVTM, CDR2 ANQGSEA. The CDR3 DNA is TGCAGCGTAGCACTTTTTCAACAAGAGACCCAGTACTTC. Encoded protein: CSVALFQQETQYF.

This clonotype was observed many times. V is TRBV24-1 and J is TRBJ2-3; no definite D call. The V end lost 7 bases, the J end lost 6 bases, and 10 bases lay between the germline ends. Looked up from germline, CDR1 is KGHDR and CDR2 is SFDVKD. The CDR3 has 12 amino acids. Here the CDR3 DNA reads TGTGCCACCAGCTTGTATGGGGATACGCAGTATTTT. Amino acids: CATSLYGDTQYF.

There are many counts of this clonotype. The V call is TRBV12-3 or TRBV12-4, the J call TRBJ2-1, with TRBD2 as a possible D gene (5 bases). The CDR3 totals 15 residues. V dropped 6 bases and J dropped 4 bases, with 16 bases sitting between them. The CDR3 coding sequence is TGTGCCAGCAGCGTCGGGGTGGCGGCATACAATGAGCAGTTCTTC. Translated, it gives CASSVGVAAYNEQFF.

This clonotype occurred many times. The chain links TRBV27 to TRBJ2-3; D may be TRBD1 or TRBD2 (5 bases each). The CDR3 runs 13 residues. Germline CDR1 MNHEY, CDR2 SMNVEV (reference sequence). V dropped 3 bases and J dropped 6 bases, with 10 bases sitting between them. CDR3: CASSFGAGDTQYF. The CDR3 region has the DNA TGTGCCAGCAGTTTCGGGGCTGGGGATACGCAGTATTTT.

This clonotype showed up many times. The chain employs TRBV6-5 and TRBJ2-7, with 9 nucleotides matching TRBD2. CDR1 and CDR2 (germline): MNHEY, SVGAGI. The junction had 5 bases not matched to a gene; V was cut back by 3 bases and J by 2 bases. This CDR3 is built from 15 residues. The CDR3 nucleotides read TGTGCCAGCAGTTATGATTCTAGCGGGGCCTACGAGCAGTACTTC. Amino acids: CASSYDSSGAYEQYF.